This T cell receptor (beta chain) was recorded in a study of early T cells in non-severe SARS-CoV-2 infection. Losses at the gene ends were 1 base for V and 6 bases for J; bases not matched to a gene: 6. This CDR3 contains 15 residues. Germline loops: CDR1 SGHTA, CDR2 FQGNSA. This clonotype was detected many times. The antigen is unknown. Study-wide results and limits: There was a bias toward anti-spike CD8 responses in VDJdb matching, which missed private and CD4 specificities.

Unique molecular identifiers tagged individual cDNA molecules. TCRdb processed the 5' RACE reads anew with MiXCR; each CDR3 protein has one entry. Of more than 65,000 distinct CDR3 sequences detected, about 12% appear once; the ten largest clones hold around 1.3%. The receptor's source is an adult who was a healthcare worker with PCR-confirmed SARS-CoV-2 infection or an uninfected control (not recorded which). The sample was whole blood. This sequence joins TRBV7-2 and TRBJ2-3, with TRBD2 matching 8 bases. The CDR3 bases are TGTGCCAGCAGCTTAGGCGGGACTAGGAGGGATACGCAGTATTTT. It codes for CASSLGGTRRDTQYF.